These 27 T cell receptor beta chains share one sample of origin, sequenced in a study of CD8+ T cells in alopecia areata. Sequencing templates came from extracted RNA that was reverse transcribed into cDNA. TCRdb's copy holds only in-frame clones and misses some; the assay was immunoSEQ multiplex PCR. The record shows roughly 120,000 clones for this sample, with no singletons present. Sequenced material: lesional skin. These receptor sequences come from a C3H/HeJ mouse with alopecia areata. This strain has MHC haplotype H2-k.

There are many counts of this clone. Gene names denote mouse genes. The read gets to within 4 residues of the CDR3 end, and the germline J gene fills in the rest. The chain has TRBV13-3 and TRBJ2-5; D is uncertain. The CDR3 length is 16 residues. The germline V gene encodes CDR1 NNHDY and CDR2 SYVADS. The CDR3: CASSDAQWHGGDTQYF. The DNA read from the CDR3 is TGTGCCAGCAGTGATGCACAGTGGCATGGTGGTGAC.

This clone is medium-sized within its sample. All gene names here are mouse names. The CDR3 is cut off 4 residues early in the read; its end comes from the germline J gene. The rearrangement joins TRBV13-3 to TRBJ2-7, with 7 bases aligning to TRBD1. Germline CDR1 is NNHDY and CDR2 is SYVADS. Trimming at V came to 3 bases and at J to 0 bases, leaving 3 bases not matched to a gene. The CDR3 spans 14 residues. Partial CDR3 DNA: TGTGCCAGCAGTGGGGGACAGTCCTCCTAT. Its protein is CASSGGQSSY. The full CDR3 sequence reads CASSGGQSSYEQYF.

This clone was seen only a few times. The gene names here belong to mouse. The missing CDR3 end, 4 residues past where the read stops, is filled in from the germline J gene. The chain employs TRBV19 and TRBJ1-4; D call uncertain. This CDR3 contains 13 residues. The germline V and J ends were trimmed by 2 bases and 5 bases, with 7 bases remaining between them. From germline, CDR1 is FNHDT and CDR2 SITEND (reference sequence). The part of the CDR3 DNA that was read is TGTGCCAGCAGTATGCCAGAGAACGAA. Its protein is CASSMPENE. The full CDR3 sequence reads CASSMPENERLFF. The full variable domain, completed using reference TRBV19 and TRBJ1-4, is GGIITQTPKFLIGQEGQKLTLKCQQNFNHDTMYWYRQDSGKGLRLIYYSITENDLQKGDLSEGYDASREKKSSFSLTVTSAQKNEMAVFLCASSMPENERLFFGHGTKLSVL.

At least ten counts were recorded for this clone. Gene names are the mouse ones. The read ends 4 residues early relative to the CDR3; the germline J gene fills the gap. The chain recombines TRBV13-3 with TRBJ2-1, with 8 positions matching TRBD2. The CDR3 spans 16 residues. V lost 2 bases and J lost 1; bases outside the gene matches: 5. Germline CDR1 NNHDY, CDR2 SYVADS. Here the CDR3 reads CASSEPDWENYAEQFF. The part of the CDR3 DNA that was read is TGTGCCAGCAGTGAGCCGGACTGGGAGAACTATGCT.

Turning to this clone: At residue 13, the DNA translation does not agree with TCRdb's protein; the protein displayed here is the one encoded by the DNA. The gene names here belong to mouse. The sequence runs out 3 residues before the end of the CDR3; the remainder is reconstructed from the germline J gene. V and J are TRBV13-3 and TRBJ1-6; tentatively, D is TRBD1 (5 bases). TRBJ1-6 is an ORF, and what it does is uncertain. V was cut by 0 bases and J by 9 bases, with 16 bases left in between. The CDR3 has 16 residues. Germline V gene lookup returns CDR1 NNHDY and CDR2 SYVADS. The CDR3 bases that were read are TGTGCCAGCAGTGATGATGAGGGGTTGGTTGTTTCGCCC. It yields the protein CASSDDEGLVVSP. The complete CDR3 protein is CASSDDEGLVVSPLYF.

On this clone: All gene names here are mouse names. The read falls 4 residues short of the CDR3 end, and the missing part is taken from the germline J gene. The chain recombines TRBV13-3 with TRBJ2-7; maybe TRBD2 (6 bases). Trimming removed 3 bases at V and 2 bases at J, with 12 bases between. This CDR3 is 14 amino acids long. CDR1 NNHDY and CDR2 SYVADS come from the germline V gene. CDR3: CASSAPGLPYEQYF. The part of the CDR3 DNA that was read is TGTGCCAGCAGTGCCCCGGGACTTCCCTAT.

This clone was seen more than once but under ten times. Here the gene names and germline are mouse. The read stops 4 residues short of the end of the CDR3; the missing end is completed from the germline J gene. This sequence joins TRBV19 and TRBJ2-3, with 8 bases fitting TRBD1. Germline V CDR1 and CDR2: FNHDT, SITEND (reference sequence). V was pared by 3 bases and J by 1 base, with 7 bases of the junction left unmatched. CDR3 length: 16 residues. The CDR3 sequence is CASSTLDRGGAETLYF. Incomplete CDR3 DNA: TGTGCCAGCAGTACCCTTGACAGGGGCGGTGCAGAA.

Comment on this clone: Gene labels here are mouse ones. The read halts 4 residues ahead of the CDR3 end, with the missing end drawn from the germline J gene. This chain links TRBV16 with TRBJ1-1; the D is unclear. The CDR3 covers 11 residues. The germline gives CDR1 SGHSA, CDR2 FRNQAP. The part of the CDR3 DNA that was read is TGTGCAAGCAGCGTTACAGCA. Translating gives CASSVTA. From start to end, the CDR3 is CASSVTAEVFF. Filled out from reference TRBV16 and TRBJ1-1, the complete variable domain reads NAGVIQTPRHKVTGKGQEATLWCEPISGHSAVFWYRQTIVQGLEFLTYFRNQAPIDDSGMPKERFSAQMPNQSHSTLKIQSTQPQDSAVYLCASSVTAEVFFGKGTRLTVV.

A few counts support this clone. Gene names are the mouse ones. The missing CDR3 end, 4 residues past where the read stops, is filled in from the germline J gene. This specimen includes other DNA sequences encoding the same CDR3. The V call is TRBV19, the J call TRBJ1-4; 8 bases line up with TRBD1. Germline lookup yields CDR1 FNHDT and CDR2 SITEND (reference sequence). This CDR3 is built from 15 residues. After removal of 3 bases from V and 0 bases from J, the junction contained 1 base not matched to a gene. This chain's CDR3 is CASSTGGFSNERLFF. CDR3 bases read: TGTGCCAGCAGTACAGGGGGCTTTTCCAACGAA. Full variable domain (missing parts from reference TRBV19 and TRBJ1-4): GGIITQTPKFLIGQEGQKLTLKCQQNFNHDTMYWYRQDSGKGLRLIYYSITENDLQKGDLSEGYDASREKKSSFSLTVTSAQKNEMAVFLCASSTGGFSNERLFFGHGTKLSVL.

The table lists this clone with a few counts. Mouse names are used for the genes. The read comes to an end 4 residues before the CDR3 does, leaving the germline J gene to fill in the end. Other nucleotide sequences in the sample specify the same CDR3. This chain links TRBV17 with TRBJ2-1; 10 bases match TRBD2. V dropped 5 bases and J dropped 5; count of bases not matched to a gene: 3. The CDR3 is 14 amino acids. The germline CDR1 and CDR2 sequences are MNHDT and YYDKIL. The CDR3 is CASSSGLGDAEQFF. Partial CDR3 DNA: TGTGCTAGCAGTTCAGGACTGGGGGATGCT.

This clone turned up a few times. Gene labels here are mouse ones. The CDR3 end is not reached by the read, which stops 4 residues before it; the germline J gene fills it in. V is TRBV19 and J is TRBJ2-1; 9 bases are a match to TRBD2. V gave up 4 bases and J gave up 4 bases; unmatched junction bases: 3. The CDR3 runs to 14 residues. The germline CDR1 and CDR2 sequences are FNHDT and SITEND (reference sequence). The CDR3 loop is CASSADWGYAEQFF. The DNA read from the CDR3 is TGTGCCAGCAGTGCTGACTGGGGGTATGCT.

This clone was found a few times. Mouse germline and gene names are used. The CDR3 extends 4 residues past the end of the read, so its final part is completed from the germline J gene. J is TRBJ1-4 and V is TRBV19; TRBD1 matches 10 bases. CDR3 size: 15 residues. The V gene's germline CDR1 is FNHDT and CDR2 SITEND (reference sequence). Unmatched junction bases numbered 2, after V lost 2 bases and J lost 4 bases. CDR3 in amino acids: CASSMTGGGNERLFF. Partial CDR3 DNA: TGTGCCAGCAGTATGACAGGGGGCGGCAACGAA.

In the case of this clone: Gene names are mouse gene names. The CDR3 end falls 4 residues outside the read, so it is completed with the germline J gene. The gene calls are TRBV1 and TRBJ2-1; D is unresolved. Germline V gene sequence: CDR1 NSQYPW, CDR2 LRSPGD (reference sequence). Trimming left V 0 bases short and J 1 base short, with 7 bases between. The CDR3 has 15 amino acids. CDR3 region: CTCSADFLNYAEQFF. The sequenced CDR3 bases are TGCACCTGCAGTGCAGATTTCCTGAACTATGCT.

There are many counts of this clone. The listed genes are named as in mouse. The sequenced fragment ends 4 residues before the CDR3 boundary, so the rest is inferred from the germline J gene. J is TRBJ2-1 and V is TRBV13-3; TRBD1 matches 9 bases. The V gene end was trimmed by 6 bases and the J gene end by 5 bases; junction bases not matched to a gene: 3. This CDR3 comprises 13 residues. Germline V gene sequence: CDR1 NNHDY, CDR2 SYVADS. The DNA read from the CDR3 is TGTGCCAGCAACAGGGGGCTTGATGCT. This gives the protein CASNRGLDA. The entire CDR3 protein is CASNRGLDAEQFF.

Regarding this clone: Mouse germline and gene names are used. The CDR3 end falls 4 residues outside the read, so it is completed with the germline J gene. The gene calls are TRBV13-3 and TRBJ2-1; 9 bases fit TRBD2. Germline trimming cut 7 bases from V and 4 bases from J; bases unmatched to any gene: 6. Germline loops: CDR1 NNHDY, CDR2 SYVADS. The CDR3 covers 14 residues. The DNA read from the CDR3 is TGTGCCAGCGGGAGGGACTGGGAGTATGCT. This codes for CASGRDWEYA. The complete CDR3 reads CASGRDWEYAEQFF.

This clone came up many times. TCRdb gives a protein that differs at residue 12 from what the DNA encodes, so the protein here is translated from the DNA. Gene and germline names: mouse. The covered CDR3 bases are TGTGCCAGCAGTGATGCAGGGACAGGCGATTCGCCC. Encoded protein: CASSDAGTGDSP. The full CDR3 is CASSDAGTGDSPLYF. This chain joins TRBV13-3 and TRBJ1-6; 8 nucleotides align to TRBD1. The DNA ends 3 residues before the CDR3 does, and the rest of the CDR3 is filled in from the germline J gene. TRBJ1-6 falls under the ORF class, with uncertain function. Per germline, CDR1 NNHDY and CDR2 SYVADS. The CDR3 sequence is 15 residues long. V was pared by 0 bases and J by 8 bases, with 4 bases of the junction left unmatched.

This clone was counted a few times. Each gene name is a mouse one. CDR3 in amino acids: CASSDAWTGDSAETLYF. The covered CDR3 bases are TGTGCCAGCAGTGATGCATGGACTGGGGATAGTGCAGAA. This chain connects TRBV13-1 to TRBJ2-3, with 9 nucleotides matching TRBD2. The observed sequence ends 4 residues before the CDR3 terminus, with the missing tail filled in from the germline J gene. The CDR3 has 17 residues. Germline CDR1 reads NSHNY; CDR2 reads SYGAGN. Losses at the gene ends were 0 bases for V and 0 bases for J; bases not matched to a gene: 5.

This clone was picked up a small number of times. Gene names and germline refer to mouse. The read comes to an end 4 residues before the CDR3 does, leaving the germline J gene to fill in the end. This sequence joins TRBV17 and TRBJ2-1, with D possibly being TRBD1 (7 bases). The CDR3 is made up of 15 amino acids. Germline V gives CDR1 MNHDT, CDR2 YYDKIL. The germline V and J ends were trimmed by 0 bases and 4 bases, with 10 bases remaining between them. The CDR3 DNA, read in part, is TGTGCTAGCAGTAGAGATGGGGGACAGTATGCT. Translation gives CASSRDGGQYA. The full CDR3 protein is CASSRDGGQYAEQFF.

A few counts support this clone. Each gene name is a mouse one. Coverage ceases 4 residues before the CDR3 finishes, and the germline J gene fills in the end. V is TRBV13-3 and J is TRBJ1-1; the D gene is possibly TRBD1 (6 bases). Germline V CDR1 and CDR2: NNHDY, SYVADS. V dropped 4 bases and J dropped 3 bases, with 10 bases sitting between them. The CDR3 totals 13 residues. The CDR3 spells CASSMKGDTEVFF. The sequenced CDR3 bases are TGTGCCAGCAGTATGAAGGGGGACACA.

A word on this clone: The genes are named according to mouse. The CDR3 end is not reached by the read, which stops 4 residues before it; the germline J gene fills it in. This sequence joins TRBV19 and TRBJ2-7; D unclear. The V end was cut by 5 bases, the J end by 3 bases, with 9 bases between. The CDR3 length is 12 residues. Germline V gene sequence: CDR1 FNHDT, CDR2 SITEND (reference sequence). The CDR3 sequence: CASRYDIYEQYF. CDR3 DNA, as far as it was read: TGTGCCAGCAGATATGACATCTAT.

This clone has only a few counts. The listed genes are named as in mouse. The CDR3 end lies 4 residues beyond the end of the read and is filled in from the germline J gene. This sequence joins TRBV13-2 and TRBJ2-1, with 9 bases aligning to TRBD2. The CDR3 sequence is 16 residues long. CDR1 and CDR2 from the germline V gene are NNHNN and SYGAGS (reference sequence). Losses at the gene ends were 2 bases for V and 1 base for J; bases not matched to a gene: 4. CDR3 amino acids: CASGERLGANYAEQFF. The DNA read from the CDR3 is TGTGCCAGCGGTGAGAGACTGGGGGCCAACTATGCT.

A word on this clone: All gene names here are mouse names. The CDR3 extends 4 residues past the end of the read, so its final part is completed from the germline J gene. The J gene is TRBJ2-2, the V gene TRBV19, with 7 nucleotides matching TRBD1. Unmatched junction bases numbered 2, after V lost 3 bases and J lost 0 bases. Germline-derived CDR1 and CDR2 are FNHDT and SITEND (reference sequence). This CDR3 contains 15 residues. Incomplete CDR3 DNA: TGTGCCAGCAGTAGACAGGGAACAAACACCGGG. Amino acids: CASSRQGTNTG. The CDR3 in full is CASSRQGTNTGQLYF.

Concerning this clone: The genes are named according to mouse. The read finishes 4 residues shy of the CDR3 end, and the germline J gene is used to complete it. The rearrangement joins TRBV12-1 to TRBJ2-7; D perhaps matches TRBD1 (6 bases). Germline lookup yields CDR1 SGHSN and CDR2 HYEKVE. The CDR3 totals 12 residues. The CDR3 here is CASSLGTYEQYF. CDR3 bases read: TGTGCCAGCTCTCTCGGGACATAT.

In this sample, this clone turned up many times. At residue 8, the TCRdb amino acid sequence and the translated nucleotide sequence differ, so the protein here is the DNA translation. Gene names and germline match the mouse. Partial CDR3 DNA: TGTGCCAGCAGGACAGGAAATACG. The encoded protein is CASRTGNT. The complete CDR3 reads CASRTGNTLYF. The chain carries TRBV13-3 and TRBJ1-3; no clear D. Read data end 3 residues before the CDR3 end; the end is taken from the germline J gene. The V gene lost 5 bases and the J gene lost 4 bases, with 4 bases spanning the gap. Germline V gene lookup returns CDR1 NNHDY and CDR2 SYVADS. The CDR3 is 11 residues long.

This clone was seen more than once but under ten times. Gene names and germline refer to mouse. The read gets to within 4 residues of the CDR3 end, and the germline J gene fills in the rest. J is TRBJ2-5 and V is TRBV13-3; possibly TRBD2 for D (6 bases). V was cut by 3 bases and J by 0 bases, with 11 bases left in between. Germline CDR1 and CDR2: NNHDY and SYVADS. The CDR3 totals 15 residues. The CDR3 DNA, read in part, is TGTGCCAGCAGTGCACTGGGAGAAAACCAAGAC. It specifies CASSALGENQD. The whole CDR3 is CASSALGENQDTQYF. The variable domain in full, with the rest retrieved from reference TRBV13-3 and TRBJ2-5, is EAAVTQSPRSKVAVTGGKVTLSCHQTNNHDYMYWYRQDTGHGLRLIHYSYVADSTEKGDIPDGYKASRPSQENFSLILELASLSQTAVYFCASSALGENQDTQYFGPGTRLLVL.

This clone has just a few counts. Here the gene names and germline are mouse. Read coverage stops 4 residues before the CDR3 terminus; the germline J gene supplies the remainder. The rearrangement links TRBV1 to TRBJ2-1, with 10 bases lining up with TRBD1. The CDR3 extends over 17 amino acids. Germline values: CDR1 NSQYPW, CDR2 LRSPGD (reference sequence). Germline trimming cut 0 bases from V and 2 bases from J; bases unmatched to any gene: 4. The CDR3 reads CTCSADGTGAYYAEQFF. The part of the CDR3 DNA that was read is TGCACCTGCAGTGCAGACGGGACAGGGGCCTACTATGCT.

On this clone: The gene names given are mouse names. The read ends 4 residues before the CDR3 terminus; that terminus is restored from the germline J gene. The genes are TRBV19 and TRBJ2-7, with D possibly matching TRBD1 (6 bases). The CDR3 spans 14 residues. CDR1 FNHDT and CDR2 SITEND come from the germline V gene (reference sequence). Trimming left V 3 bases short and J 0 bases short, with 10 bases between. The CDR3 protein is CASSKGEGSYEQYF. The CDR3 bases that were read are TGTGCCAGCAGTAAGGGGGAGGGCTCCTAT.